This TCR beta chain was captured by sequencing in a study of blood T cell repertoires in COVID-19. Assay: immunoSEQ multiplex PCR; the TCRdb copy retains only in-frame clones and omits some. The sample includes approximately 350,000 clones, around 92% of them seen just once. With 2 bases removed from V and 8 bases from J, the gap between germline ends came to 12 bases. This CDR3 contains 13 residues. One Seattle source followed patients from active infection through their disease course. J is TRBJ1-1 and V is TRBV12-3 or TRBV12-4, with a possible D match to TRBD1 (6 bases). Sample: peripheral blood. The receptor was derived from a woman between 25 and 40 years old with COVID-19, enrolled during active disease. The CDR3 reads CASSLTGTTEAFF. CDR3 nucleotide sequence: TGTGCCAGCAGTTTAACGGGGACAACCGAAGCTTTCTTT.